This TCR beta chain was identified during a study of T cell repertoires in ileal Crohn's disease. Overall study findings and caveats: Compared with non-smokers, active smokers at surgery showed more clonal expansions.

Patients were adults with ileal or ileocolonic Crohn's disease needing resection. Assay: immunoSEQ multiplex PCR; the TCRdb copy retains only in-frame clones and omits some. The sample yields 6,800 or so clones, roughly 84% seen once. This clone appeared a single time. Its cognate antigen is unknown. The clonotype originates from an adult with Crohn's disease. The specimen was ileal tissue.

The CDR3 here is CSVVTGGEQYF. CDR3 sequence (DNA): TGCAGCGTGGTTACAGGGGGCGAGCAGTACTTC. J is TRBJ2-7 and V is TRBV29-1; 8 bases align to TRBD1. The CDR3 sequence is 11 residues long. Germline trimming cut 6 bases from V and 6 bases from J; bases unmatched to any gene: 4. Looked up from germline, CDR1 is SQVTM and CDR2 is ANQGSEA.